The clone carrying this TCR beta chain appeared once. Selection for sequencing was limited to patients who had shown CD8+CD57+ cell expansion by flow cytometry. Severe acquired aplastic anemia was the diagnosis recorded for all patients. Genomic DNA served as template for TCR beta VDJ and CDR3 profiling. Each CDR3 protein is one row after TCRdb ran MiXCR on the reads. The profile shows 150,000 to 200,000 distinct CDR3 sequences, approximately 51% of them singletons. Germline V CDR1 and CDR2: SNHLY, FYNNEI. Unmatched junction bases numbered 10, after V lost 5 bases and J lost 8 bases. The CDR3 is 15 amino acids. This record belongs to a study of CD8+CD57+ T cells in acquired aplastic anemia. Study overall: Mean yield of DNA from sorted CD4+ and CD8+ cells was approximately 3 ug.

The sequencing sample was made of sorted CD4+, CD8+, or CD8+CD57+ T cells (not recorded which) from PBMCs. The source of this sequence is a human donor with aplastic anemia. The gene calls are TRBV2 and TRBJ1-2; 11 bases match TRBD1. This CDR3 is CASSHNGQGADGYTF. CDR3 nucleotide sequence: TGTGCCAGCAGTCATAACGGACAGGGGGCAGACGGCTACACCTTC.